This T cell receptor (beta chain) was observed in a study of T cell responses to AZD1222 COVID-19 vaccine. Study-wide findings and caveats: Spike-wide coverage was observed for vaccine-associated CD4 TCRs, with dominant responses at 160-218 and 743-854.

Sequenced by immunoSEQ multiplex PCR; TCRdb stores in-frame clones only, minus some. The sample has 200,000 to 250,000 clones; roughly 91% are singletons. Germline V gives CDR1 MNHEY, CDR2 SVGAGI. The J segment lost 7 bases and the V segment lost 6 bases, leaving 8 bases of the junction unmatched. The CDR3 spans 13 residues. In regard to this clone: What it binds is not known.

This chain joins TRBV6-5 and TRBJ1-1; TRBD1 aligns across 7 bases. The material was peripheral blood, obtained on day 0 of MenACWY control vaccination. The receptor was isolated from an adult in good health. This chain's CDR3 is CASRTGQSREAFF. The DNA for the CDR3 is TGTGCCAGCAGAACGGGACAGAGCCGTGAAGCTTTCTTT.